This TCR beta chain was recorded in a study of cytomegalovirus exposure and HLA in healthy donors. Study-wide background: Per a later analysis, the approximately 600 first-cohort and 120 or so validation repertoires shared one platform. Findings and caveats of the study: The listing of about 150 TCR beta chains classed them as cytomegalovirus-associated. TCR sequences were mostly rare, though some public TCRs occurred in many donors.

These donors were members of the roughly 120-subject validation cohort, a group separate from the approximately 670-subject first cohort. Here immunoSEQ multiplex PCR was the method, and the copy in TCRdb shows in-frame clones only, minus some. This repertoire shows 130,000 or so clones, approximately 89% found once; its top ten account for around 3.3%. Only one count was recorded for this clone. What it recognizes is unknown. Germline V gene lookup returns CDR1 KGHSH and CDR2 LQKENI. The V gene lost 4 bases and the J gene lost 2 bases, with 9 bases spanning the gap. The CDR3 spans 14 residues. The sample comprised PBMCs. This TCR was sampled from a young man in good health and CMV-seronegative. J is TRBJ1-5 and V is TRBV18; a possible D gene is TRBD1 (6 bases). The CDR3 region has the DNA TGTGCCAGCTCACTGGACAGTGGCAATCAGCCCCAGCATTTT. This codes for CASSLDSGNQPQHF.